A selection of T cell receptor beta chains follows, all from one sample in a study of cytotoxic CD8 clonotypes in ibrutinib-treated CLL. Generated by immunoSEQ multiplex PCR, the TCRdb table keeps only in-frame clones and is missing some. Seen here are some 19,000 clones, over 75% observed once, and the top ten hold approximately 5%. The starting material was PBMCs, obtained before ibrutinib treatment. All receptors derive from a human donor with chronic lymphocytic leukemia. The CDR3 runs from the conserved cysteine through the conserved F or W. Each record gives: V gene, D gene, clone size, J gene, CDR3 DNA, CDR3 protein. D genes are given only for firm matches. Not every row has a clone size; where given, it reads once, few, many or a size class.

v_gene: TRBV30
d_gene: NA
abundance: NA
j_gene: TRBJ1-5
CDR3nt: TGTGCCTGGAGTTTTGGTGGGAGGCCTAATCAGCCCCAGCATTTT
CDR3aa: CAWSFGGRPNQPQHF

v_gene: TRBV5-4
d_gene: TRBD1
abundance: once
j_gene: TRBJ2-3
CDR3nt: TGTGCCAGCAGCCCGGGACAGGGGAGGCATACGCAGTATTTT
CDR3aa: CASSPGQGRHTQYF

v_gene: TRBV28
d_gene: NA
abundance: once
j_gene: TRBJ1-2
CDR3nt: TGTGCCAGCAGCGTTATTAGGACCAAGGGTAACTATGGCTACACCTTC
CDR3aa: CASSVIRTKGNYGYTF

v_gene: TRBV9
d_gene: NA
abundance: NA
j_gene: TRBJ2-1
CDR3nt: TGTGCCAGCAGCGTAGCTCCCTTAACCAATGAGCAGTTCTTC
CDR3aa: CASSVAPLTNEQFF

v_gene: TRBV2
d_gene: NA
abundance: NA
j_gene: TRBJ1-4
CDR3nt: TGTGCCAGCACTTCGACACGGGGTGGACTGTTTTTT
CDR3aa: CASTSTRGGLFF

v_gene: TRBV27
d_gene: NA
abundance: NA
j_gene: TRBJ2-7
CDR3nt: TGTGCCAGCAGTTCCGGACTGCTACGAAAGGTGGGCGAGCAGTACTTC
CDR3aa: CASSSGLLRKVGEQYF

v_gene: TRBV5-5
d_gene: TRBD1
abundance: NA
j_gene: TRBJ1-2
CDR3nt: TGTGCCAGCACTCAATTCTCCGGGACAGGGGGCTACTATGGCTACACCTTC
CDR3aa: CASTQFSGTGGYYGYTF

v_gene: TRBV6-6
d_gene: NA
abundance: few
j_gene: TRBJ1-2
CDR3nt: TGTGCCAGCAGGCAGACGCTTAACTATGGCTACACCTTC
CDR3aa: CASRQTLNYGYTF

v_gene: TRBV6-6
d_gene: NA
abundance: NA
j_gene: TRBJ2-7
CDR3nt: TGTGCCAGCAGTTACTCTTTGGTTAGCTCCTACGAGCAGTACTTC
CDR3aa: CASSYSLVSSYEQYF

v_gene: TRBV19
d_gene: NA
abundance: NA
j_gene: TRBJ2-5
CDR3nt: TGTGCCAGTAGTATAGGACTGGGTAGGGAGACCCAGTACTTC
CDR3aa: CASSIGLGRETQYF

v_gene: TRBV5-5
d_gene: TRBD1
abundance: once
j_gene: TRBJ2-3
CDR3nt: TGTGCCAGCAGCTTGGTGGGGACAGGCCTCGATACGCAGTATTTT
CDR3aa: CASSLVGTGLDTQYF

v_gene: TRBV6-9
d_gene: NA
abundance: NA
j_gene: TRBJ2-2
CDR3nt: TGTGCCAGCAGCACCACAGGGTCCACCGGGGAGCTGTTTTTT
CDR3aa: CASSTTGSTGELFF

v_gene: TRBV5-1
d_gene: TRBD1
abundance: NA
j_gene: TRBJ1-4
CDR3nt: TGCGCCAGCAGCTCAGGACAGGGGGCCGGTAATGAAAAACTGTTTTTT
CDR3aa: CASSSGQGAGNEKLFF

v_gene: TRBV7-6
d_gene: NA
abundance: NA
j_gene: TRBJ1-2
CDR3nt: TGTGCCAGCAGCTTAGTTGGCAGGGACTATGGCTACACCTTC
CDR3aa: CASSLVGRDYGYTF

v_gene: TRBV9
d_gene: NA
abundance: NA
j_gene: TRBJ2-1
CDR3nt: TGTGCCAGCAGCGTAGGGACCACTCACAGGGTACCTTACAATGAGCAGTTCTTC
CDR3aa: CASSVGTTHRVPYNEQFF

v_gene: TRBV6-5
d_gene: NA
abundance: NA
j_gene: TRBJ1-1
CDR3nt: TGTGCCAGCAGTCGTCGACAGATTAACACTGAAGCTTTCTTT
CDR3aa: CASSRRQINTEAFF

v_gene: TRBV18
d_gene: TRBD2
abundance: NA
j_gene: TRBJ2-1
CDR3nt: TGTGCCAGCTCATCAACTAGCGGGGGTTACAATGAGCAGTTCTTC
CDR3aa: CASSSTSGGYNEQFF

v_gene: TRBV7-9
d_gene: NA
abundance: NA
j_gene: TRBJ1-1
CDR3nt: TGTGCCAGCAGCCCCCCCTTACCGGCTACGAACACTGAAGCTTTCTTT
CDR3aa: CASSPPLPATNTEAFF

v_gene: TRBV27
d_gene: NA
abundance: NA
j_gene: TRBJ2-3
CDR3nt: TGTGCCAGCAGTTTCGCGGGCCTAAGCACAGATACGCAGTATTTT
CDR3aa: CASSFAGLSTDTQYF

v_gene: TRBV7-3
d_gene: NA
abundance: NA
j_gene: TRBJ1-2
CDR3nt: TGTGCCAGCAGCGCGGGCGGCGGGAAAGGCAATGGCTACACCTTC
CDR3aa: CASSAGGGKGNGYTF

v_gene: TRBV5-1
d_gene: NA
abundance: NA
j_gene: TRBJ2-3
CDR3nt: TGCGCCAGCAGCCACGACAGTAGCACAGATACGCAGTATTTT
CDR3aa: CASSHDSSTDTQYF

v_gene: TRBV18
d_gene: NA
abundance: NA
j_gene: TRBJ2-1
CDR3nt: TGTGCCAGCTCACCTAGTCAACTAAAAATGGCCCAGTTCTTC
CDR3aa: CASSPSQLKMAQFF

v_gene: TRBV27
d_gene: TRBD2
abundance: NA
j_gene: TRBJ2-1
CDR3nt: TGTGCCAGCAGCTTAGAGGGACTAGCGGGGACCCATGAGCAGTTCTTC
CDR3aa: CASSLEGLAGTHEQFF

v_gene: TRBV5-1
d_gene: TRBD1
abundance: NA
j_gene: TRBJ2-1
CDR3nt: TGCGCCAGCAGCGGGGGGACAGGGCTCCACAATGAGCAGTTCTTC
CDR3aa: CASSGGTGLHNEQFF

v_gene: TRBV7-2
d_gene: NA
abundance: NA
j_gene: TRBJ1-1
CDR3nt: TGTGCCAGCAGCGTAGGGACAATAGCTGAAGCTTTCTTT
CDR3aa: CASSVGTIAEAFF

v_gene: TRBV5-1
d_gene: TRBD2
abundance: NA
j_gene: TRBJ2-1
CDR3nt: TGCGCCAGCAGCTTGGATAGCGGGGCCAATGAGCAGTTCTTC
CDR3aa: CASSLDSGANEQFF

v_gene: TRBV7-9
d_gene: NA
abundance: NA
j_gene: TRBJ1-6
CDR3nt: TGTGCCAGCAGCTTAGGCCGGGGCCCCAGCTCCTATAATTCACCCCTCCACTTT
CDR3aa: CASSLGRGPSSYNSPLHF

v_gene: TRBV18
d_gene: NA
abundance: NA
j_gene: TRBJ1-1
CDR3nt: TGTGCCAGCTCACCACCCCGTGGGGGGGAGCACACTGAAGCTTTCTTT
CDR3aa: CASSPPRGGEHTEAFF

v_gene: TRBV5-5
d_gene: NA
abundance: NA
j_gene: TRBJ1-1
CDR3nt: TGTGCCAGCAGCTTGGGCCAGTGGGCTTTCTTT
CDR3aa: CASSLGQWAFF

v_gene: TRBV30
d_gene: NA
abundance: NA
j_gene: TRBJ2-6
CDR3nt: TGTGCCTGGAGCAAATCTGGGGCCAACGTCCTGACTTTC
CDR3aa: CAWSKSGANVLTF

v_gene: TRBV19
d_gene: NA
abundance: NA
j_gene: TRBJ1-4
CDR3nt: TGTGCCAGTAGTCCCAATCGGGAAAAACTGTTTTTT
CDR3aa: CASSPNREKLFF

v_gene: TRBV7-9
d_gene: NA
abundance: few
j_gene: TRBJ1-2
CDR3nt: TGTGCCAGCAGCCCTGGGACGCCCGGCTACACCTTC
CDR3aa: CASSPGTPGYTF

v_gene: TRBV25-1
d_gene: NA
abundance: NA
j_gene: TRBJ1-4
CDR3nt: TGTGCCAGCAGTCCAACCATGGGCGCGAAGGTTATGGAACTGTTTTTT
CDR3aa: CASSPTMGAKVMELFF

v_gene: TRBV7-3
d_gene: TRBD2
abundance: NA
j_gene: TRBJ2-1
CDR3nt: TGTGCCAGCAGCTCAAGCGGGGGGGTCTACAATGAGCAGTTCTTC
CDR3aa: CASSSSGGVYNEQFF

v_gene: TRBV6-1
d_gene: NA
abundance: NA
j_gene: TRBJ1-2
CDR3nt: TGTGCCAGCAGTCCCGACACTAACTATGGCTACACCTTC
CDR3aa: CASSPDTNYGYTF

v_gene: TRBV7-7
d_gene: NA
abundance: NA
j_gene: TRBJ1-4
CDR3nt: TGTGCCAGCAGCTTAGGTTCAGGGAATAATGAAAAACTGTTTTTT
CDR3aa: CASSLGSGNNEKLFF

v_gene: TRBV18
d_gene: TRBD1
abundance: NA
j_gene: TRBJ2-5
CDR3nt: TGTGCCAGCTCACCACTTCGGACAGGGAACCAAGAGACCCAGTACTTC
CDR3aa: CASSPLRTGNQETQYF

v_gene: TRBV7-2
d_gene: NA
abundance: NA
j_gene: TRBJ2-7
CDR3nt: TGTGCCAGCAGCTTAGGGTACGGGGGCGAGCAGTACTTC
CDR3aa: CASSLGYGGEQYF

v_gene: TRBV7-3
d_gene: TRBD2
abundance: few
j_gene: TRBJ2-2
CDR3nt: TGTGCCAGCAGCCCAAACCAAGACGGACTAGCGAACACCGGGGAGCTGTTTTTT
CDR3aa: CASSPNQDGLANTGELFF

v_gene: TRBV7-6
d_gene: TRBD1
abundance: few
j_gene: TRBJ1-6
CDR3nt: TGTGCCACAGGGGGGACGGGTTCACCCCTCCACTTT
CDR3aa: CATGGTGSPLHF

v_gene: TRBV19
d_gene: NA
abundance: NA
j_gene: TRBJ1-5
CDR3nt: TGTGCCAGTAGTCCTGCCCTAAATAGCAATCAGCCCCAGCATTTT
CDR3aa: CASSPALNSNQPQHF

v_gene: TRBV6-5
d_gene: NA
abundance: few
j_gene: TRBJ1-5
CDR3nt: TGTGCCTCCGGGATCAGGGCCTATAGCAATCAGCCCCAGCATTTT
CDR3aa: CASGIRAYSNQPQHF

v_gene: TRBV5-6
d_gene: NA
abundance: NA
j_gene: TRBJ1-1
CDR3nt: TGTGCCAGCAGCTCCCGACTGATTCTCACTGAAGCTTTCTTT
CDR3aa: CASSSRLILTEAFF

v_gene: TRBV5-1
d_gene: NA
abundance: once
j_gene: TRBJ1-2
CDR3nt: TGCGCCAGCAGCTTCTCGGGTGACTATGGCTACACCTTC
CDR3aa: CASSFSGDYGYTF

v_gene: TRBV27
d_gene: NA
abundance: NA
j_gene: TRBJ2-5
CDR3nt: TGTGCCAGCAGTTCGCGGGACAGACAAGAGACCCAGTACTTC
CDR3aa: CASSSRDRQETQYF

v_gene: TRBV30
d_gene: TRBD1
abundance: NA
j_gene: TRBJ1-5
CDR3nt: TGTGCCTGGAGTACCTCATTTGGGGGACAGGGTCAGCCCCAGCATTTT
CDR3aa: CAWSTSFGGQGQPQHF

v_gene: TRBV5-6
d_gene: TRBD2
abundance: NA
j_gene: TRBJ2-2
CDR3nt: TGTGCCAGCAGCTTCACCCTAGCGGGGATCACCGGGGAGCTGTTTTTT
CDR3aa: CASSFTLAGITGELFF

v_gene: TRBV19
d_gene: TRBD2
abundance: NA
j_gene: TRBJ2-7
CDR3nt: TGTGCCAGTGCGCGGGAGAGCTCCTACGAGCAGTACTTC
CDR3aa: CASARESSYEQYF

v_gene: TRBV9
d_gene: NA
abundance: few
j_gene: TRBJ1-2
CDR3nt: TGTGCCAGCAGCGTAGAGGCCAGGGATCGTGGCTACACCTTC
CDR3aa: CASSVEARDRGYTF

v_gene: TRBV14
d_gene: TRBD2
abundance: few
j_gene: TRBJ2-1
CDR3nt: TGTGCCAGCAGCCTGCTGACTAGCGGGGGGGCCCGTGAGCAGTTCTTC
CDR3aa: CASSLLTSGGAREQFF

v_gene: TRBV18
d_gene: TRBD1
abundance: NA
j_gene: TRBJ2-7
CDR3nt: TGTGCCAGCTCACCAGAGACAGGGTCTCTCCACGAGCAGTACTTC
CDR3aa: CASSPETGSLHEQYF

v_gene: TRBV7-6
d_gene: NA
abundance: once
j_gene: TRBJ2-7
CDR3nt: TGTGCCAGCAGCTTAGTCGGATCGGAGCAGTACTTC
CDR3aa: CASSLVGSEQYF

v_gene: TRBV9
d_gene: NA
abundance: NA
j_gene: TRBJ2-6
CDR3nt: TGTGCCAGCAGCACGGTCGGGGGCGTTGGGGCCAACGTCCTGACTTTC
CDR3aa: CASSTVGGVGANVLTF